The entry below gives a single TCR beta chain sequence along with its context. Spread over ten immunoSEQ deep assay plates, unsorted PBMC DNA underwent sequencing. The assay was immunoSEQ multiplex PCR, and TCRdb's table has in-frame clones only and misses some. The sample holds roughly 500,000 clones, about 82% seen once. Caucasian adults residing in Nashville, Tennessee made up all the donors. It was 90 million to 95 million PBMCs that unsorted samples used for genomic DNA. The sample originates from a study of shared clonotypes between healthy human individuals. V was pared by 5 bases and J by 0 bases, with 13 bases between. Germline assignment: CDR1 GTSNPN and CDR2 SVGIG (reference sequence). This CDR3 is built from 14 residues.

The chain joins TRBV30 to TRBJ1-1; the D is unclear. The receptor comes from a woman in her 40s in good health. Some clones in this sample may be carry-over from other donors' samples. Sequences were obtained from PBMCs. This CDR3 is CAWSAGRVNTEAFF. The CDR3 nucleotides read TGTGCCTGGTCTGCGGGAAGGGTGAACACTGAAGCTTTCTTT.